This entry describes one TCR beta chain. Its cognate antigen is unknown. V was shortened by 4 bases and J by 0 bases, with 10 bases between the two germline ends. Germline assignment: CDR1 SNHLY and CDR2 FYNNEI. The CDR3 is made up of 15 amino acids. Through a sample-barcoded 5' primer and a J-beta primer mix, a second PCR was run for 7 to 11 cycles. TCRdb re-derived calls from the 5' RACE reads in MiXCR, one entry per CDR3 protein. Among about 1.5 million distinct CDR3 sequences listed, roughly 43% were seen once. These data originate in a study of blood T cells in healthy people across ages. Healthy Russian Caucasian donors spanned ages about 6 to 100 years. Points from the study as a whole: Naive CD4+ cell counts and diversity both ran higher in long-lived than in aged donors.

The TCR comes from a woman aged 18-35 years in good health. The sequenced sample consisted of blood. This chain connects TRBV2 to TRBJ2-1; D remains unclear. CDR3 DNA sequence: TGTGCCAGCAGTGTCGAGAGAAGCTCCTACAATGAGCAGTTCTTC. It translates to CASSVERSSYNEQFF.